The T cell receptor beta chain described here comes from a study of T cells in Graves' hyperthyroidism and ophthalmopathy. Many counts were recorded for this clonotype. Amplification of TCR beta CDR3 regions was performed using RNA transcripts as template. TCR CDR3 regions were first amplified by RT-PCR with HTBI primers. TCRdb passed the multiplex PCR reads through MiXCR, listing each CDR3 protein once. Of 250,000 to 350,000 distinct CDR3 sequences in the sample, 16% were seen once. The clonotype originates from a man in his thirties or forties with Graves' hyperthyroidism. Sequenced sample: blood.

Here the CDR3 reads CAWSVQGVYEQFF. The DNA for the CDR3 is TGTGCCTGGAGTGTACAAGGGGTTTATGAGCAGTTCTTC. The chain is built from TRBV30 and TRBJ2-1, with D perhaps TRBD1 (5 bases). Trimming took 0 bases from V and 8 from J, leaving 11 bases between them. Germline CDR1 reads GTSNPN; CDR2 reads SVGIG (reference sequence). This CDR3 is built from 13 residues.